Below are 14 T cell receptor beta chains sequenced from a single sample in a study of beta chain features in type 1 diabetes. Study-wide findings and caveats: Shortening that was moderate but significant affected the TCRB CDR3s of Type 1 diabetes patients in all four CD4+ subsets.

Sequencing targeted expressed TCRB transcripts, as all isolated RNA had been reverse transcribed. Sequencing used immunoSEQ multiplex PCR; TCRdb keeps in-frame clones, though not all of them. The table records 500,000 to 800,000 clones, 9.5% to 15% of them present only once. Their specific antigens are unknown. The sequenced material came from naive CD4+ T cells from blood. These receptor sequences come from a man aged 30-40 years with type 1 diabetes.

As regards this clone: The germline gene is not matched at one end of the junction; a read error may be the cause. In DNA, the CDR3 is TGTGCCAGCAGCCTCAACAGCGGGGAGCTGTTTTTT. Amino acid sequence: CASSLNSGELFF. J is TRBJ2-2 and V is TRBV7-2, with D unclear. Germline assignment: CDR1 SGHTA and CDR2 FQGNSA. The CDR3 consists of 12 residues.

The sample holds a few counts of this clone. V gene TRBV7-3 combines with J gene TRBJ2-3; possibly TRBD1 for D (6 bases). This CDR3 region has 14 residues. Germline CDR1 and CDR2: SGHTA and FQGTGA. The V gene lost 3 bases and the J gene lost 2 bases, with 9 bases spanning the gap. The CDR3 region is CASSFGQHTDTQYF. Here the CDR3 DNA reads TGTGCCAGCAGCTTCGGACAGCACACAGATACGCAGTATTTT.

The V call is TRBV10-2, the J call TRBJ1-1; D is undetermined. Germline V gene lookup returns CDR1 WSHSY and CDR2 SAAADI. V was trimmed by 1 base and J by 1 base, leaving 4 bases between them. CDR3 length equals 13 residues. The CDR3 sequence: CASSELGNTEAFF. CDR3 sequence (DNA): TGCGCCAGCAGTGAGTTAGGGAACACTGAAGCTTTCTTT.

This clone showed up just a few times. This chain uses TRBV2 with TRBJ1-5; 9 bases agree with TRBD1. In germline, CDR1 is SNHLY, CDR2 FYNNEI. V lost 4 bases and J lost 7; bases outside the gene matches: 8. The CDR3 consists of 15 residues. This CDR3 is CASSGGQGTGQPQHF. The CDR3 coding sequence is TGTGCCAGCAGTGGAGGACAGGGGACGGGGCAGCCCCAGCATTTT.

This chain joins TRBV7-2 and TRBJ1-5; no definite D call. This CDR3 contains 13 residues. Germline CDR1 SGHTA, CDR2 FQGNSA. V was clipped by 4 bases and J by 4 bases, with 8 bases between them. The CDR3 bases are TGTGCCAGCAGCTCGGACGGAAATCAGCCCCAGCATTTT. Translating gives CASSSDGNQPQHF.

This clone showed up just a few times. The CDR3 nucleotides are TGTGCCAGCAGCTCCCGTGGGACTAGCGGACACAGCTCCTACAATGAGCAGTTCTTC. It specifies CASSSRGTSGHSSYNEQFF. The chain couples TRBV7-8 to TRBJ2-1; 11 positions agree with TRBD2. V was clipped by 4 bases and J by 0 bases; unmatched bases: 11. CDR1 and CDR2 (germline): SGHVS, FQNEAQ. The CDR3 totals 19 residues.

This chain uses TRBV6-1 with TRBJ2-7; D perhaps matches TRBD2 (6 bases). V dropped 4 bases and J dropped 3 bases, with 13 bases sitting between them. Germline V CDR1 and CDR2: MNHNS, SASEGT. The CDR3 length is 14 residues. The CDR3: CASSGGLTVYEQYF. In DNA, the CDR3 is TGTGCCAGCAGTGGGGGACTTACGGTCTACGAGCAGTACTTC.

The chain carries TRBV4-3 and TRBJ2-2; D tentatively fits TRBD1 or TRBD2 (5 bases each). Trimming removed 4 bases from V and 1 base from J, with 13 bases in between. The CDR3 sequence is 16 residues long. The germline CDR1 and CDR2 sequences are LGHNA and YSLEER. The CDR3 DNA reads as TGCGCCAGCAGCCTCGGTAGTGGGGGGAACACCGGGGAGCTGTTTTTT. The encoded protein is CASSLGSGGNTGELFF.

In the case of this clone: At one of its ends the junction is not consistent with the germline gene, which may arise from a read error. This chain joins TRBV30 and TRBJ2-7, with D maybe TRBD1 (5 bases). Looked up from germline, CDR1 is GTSNPN and CDR2 is SVGIG (reference sequence). The CDR3 is made up of 13 amino acids. The CDR3 region is CAWSGQGSSEQYF. The CDR3 bases are TGTGCCTGGAGTGGGCAGGGATCCTCCGAGCAGTACTTC.

The genes are TRBV11-2 and TRBJ1-1; D is undetermined. The CDR3 runs 13 residues. Germline V gives CDR1 SGHAT, CDR2 FQNNGV. Trimming removed 5 bases from V and 6 bases from J, with 13 bases in between. The CDR3 bases are TGTGCCAGCAGCCCCGTGCAATCCCCTGAAGCTTTCTTT. This codes for CASSPVQSPEAFF.

A few counts support this clone. V is TRBV7-8 and J is TRBJ1-1, with a weak D call TRBD1 (5 bases). CDR1 SGHVS and CDR2 FQNEAQ come from the germline V gene. The V and J ends lost 5 bases and 1 base respectively, with 17 bases between them. The CDR3 has 16 residues. CDR3 bases: TGTGCCAGCAGCATCCTGCCAGGGAAAGGGAACACTGAAGCTTTCTTT. It translates to CASSILPGKGNTEAFF.

This clone has only a few counts. Other nucleotide sequences in the sample specify the same CDR3. The chain is built from TRBV7-2 and TRBJ2-3; D is unclear. The germline V and J ends were trimmed by 2 bases and 6 bases, with 3 bases remaining between them. Per the germline V gene, CDR1 is SGHTA and CDR2 is FQGNSA. CDR3 length equals 11 residues. CDR3 sequence: CASSLTDTQYF. CDR3 coding DNA: TGTGCCAGCAGCTTAACCGATACGCAGTATTTT.

This clone was seen a few times. The chain couples TRBV4-3 to TRBJ1-4; the D is unclear. The germline V gene encodes CDR1 LGHNA and CDR2 YSLEER. The CDR3 contains 15 residues. V lost 4 bases and J lost 0, with 9 bases in between. The CDR3, as DNA: TGCGCCAGCAGCCGATCTCTCGCAACTAATGAAAAACTGTTTTTT. Its translation: CASSRSLATNEKLFF.

This clone showed up just a few times. V gene TRBV4-3 combines with J gene TRBJ1-6; no definite D call. The CDR3 is 15 residues long. V was pared by 3 bases and J by 0 bases, with 6 bases between. The germline gives CDR1 LGHNA, CDR2 YSLEER. Here the CDR3 reads CASSQESSYNSPLHF. The CDR3, as DNA: TGCGCCAGCAGCCAGGAAAGCTCCTATAATTCACCCCTCCACTTT.